This TCR beta chain was captured by sequencing in a study of blood T cell repertoires in COVID-19. As handled by the study authors: The authors estimated nucleated cell counts from reference gene primer amplification. Data came from immunoSEQ multiplex PCR; TCRdb stores just in-frame clones and leaves some out. The V and J calls and clone size were taken over from that table, and D and trimming were inferred from the DNA. The table lists over 250,000 clones, around 89% of them singletons. Across roughly 25 US areas, participants ranged in age from roughly 18 to 95 years. Which cohort a participant joined came from the clinical history participants gave. Two negative PCRs, clearance, or symptom resolution had been documented for recovered Cohort 3 donors. This CDR3 has 16 amino acids. V dropped 0 bases and J dropped 9; count of bases not matched to a gene: 11. Germline V gene data show CDR1 as KGHSH and CDR2 as LQKENI.

The V call is TRBV18, the J call TRBJ2-3; TRBD1 aligns across 8 bases. The source material was PBMCs or T cells enriched from blood (not recorded which). This clonotype originated in a woman aged 50 to 60 who had recovered from COVID-19. In DNA, the CDR3 is TGTGCCAGCTCACCACCGAGCCAAGTGGGGACAGGAACGCAGTATTTT. Protein: CASSPPSQVGTGTQYF.